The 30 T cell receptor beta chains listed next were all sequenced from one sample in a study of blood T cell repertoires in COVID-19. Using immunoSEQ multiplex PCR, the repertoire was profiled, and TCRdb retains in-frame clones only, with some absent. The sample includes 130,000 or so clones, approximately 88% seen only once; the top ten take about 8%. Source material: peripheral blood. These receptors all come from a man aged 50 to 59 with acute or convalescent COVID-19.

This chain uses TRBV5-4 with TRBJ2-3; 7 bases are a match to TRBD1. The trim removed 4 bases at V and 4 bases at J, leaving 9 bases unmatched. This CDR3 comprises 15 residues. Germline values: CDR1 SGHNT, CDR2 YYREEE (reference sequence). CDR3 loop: CASSPLGGAADTQYF. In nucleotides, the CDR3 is TGTGCCAGCAGCCCCTTAGGGGGCGCGGCAGATACGCAGTATTTT.

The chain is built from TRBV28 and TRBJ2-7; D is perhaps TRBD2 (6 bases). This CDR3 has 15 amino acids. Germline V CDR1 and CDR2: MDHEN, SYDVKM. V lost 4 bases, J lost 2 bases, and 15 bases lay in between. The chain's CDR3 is CASSYTGGGAYEQYF. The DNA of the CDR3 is TGTGCCAGCAGTTACACAGGTGGAGGGGCCTACGAGCAGTACTTC.

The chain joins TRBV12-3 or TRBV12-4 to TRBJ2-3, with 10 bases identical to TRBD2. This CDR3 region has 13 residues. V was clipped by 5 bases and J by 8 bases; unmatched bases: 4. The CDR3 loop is CASSGIAGGTQYF. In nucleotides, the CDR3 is TGTGCCAGCAGTGGGATAGCGGGAGGTACGCAGTATTTT.

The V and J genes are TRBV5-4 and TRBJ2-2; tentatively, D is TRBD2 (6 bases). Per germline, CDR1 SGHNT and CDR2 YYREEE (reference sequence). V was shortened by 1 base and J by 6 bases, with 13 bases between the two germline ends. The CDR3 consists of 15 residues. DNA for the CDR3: TGTGCCAGCAGCTTGATAACTAGCATTCCCGGGGAGCTGTTTTTT. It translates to CASSLITSIPGELFF.

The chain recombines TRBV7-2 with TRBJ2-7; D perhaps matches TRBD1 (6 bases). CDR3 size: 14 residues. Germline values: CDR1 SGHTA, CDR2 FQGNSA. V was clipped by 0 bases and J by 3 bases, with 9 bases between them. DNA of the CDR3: TGTGCCAGCAGCTTAGCACAGGGTCGCTACGAGCAGTACTTC. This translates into CASSLAQGRYEQYF.

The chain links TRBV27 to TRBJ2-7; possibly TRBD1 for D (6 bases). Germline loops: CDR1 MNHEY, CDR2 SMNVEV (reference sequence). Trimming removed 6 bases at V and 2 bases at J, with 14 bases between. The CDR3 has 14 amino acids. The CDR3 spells CASRVQGAPYEQYF. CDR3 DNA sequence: TGTGCCAGCAGAGTACAGGGAGCCCCCTACGAGCAGTACTTC.

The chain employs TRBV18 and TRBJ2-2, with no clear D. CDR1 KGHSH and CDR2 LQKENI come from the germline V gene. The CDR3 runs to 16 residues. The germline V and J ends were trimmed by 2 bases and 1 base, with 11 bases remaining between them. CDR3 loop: CASSPMGELNTGELFF. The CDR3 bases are TGTGCCAGCTCACCAATGGGCGAACTGAACACCGGGGAGCTGTTTTTT.

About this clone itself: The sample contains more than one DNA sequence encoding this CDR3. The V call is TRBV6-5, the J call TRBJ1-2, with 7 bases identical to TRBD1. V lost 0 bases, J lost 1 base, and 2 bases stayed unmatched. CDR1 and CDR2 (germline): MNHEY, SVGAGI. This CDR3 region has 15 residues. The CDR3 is CASSYSGTVNYGYTF. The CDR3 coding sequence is TGTGCCAGCAGTTACTCCGGGACAGTTAACTATGGCTACACCTTC.

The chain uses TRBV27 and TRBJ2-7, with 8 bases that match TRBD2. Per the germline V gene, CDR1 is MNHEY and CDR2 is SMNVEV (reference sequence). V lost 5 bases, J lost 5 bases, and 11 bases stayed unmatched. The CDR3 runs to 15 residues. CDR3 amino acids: CASSLQAGVLNEQYF. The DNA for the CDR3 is TGTGCCAGCAGTCTCCAAGCGGGAGTCTTAAACGAGCAGTACTTC.

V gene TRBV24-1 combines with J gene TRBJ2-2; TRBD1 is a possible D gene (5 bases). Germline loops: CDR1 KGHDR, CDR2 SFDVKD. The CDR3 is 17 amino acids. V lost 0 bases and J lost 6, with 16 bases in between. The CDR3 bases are TGTGCCACCAGTGATTTGCCCGGCAGGGAAGGATCCGGGGAGCTGTTTTTT. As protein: CATSDLPGREGSGELFF.

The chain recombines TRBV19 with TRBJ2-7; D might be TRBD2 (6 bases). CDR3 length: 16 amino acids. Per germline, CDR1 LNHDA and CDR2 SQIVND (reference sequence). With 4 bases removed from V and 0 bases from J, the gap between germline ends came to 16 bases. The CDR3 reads CASSRNWGEFSYEQYF. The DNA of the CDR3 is TGTGCCAGTAGTAGAAACTGGGGGGAGTTCTCCTACGAGCAGTACTTC.

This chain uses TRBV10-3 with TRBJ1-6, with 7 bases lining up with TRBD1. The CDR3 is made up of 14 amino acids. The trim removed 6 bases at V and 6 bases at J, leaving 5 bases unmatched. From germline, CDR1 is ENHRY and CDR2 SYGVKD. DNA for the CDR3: TGTGCCATCAGGACGACAGGGACTAATTCACCCCTCCACTTT. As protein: CAIRTTGTNSPLHF.

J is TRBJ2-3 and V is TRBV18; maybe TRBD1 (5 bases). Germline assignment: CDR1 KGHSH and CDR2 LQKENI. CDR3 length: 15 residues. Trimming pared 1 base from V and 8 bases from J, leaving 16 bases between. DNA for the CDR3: TGTGCCAGCTCACCACTCGGCCAGTTGCAGGGTACGCAGTATTTT. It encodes CASSPLGQLQGTQYF.

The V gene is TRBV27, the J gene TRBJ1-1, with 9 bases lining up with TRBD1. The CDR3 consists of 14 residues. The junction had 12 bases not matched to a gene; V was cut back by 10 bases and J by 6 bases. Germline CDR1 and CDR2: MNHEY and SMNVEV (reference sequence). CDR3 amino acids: CATTPLTGGAEAFF. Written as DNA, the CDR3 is TGTGCCACCACGCCGTTAACAGGGGGCGCTGAAGCTTTCTTT.

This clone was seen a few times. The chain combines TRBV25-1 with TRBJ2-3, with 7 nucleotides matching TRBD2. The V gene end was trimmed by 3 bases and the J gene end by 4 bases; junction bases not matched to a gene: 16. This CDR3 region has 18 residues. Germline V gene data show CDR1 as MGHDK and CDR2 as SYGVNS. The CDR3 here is CASSDQTPGAGRADTQYF. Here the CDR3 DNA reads TGTGCCAGCAGTGACCAGACACCCGGAGCGGGAAGGGCAGATACGCAGTATTTT.

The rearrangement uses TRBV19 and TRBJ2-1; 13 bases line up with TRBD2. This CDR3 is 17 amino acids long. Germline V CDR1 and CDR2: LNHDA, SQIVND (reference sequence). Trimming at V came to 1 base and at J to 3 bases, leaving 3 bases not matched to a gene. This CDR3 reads CASSIVWTSGSYNEQFF. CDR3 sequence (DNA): TGTGCCAGTAGTATAGTTTGGACTAGCGGGAGCTACAATGAGCAGTTCTTC.

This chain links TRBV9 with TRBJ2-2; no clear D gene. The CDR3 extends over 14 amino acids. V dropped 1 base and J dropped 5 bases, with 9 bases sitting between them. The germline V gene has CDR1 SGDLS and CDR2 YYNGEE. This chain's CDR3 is CASSVTGLTGELFF. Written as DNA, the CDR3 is TGTGCCAGCAGCGTAACCGGGTTGACCGGGGAGCTGTTTTTT.

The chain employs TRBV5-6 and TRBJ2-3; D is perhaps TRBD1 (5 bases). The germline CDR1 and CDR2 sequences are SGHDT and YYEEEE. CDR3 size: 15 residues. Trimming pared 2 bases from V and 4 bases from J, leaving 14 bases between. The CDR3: CASSLIQGGSDTQYF. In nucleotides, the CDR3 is TGTGCCAGCAGCTTAATCCAGGGCGGTTCAGATACGCAGTATTTT.

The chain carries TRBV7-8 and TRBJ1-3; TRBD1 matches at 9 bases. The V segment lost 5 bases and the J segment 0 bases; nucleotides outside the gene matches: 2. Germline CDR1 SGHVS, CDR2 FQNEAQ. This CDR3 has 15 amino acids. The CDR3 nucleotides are TGTGCCAGCAGCATGGGACAGGGCTCTGGAAACACCATATATTTT. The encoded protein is CASSMGQGSGNTIYF. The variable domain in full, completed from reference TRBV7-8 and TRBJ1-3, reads GAGVSQSPRYKVAKRGQDVALRCDPISGHVSLFWYQQALGQGPEFLTYFQNEAQLDKSGLPSDRFFAERPEGSVSTLKIQRTQQEDSAVYLCASSMGQGSGNTIYFGEGSWLTVV.

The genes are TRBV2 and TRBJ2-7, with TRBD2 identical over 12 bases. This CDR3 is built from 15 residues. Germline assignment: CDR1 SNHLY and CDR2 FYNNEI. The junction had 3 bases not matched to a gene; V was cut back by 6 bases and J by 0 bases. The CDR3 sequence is CASRPTSGGSYEQYF. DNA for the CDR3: TGTGCCAGCAGACCGACTAGCGGGGGCTCCTACGAGCAGTACTTC.

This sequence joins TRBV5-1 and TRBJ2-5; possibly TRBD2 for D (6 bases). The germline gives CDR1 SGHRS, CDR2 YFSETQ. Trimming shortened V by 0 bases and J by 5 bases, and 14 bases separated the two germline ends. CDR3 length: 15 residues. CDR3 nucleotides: TGCGCCAGCAGCTTGGAGGGGTCCGCGGGGGAGACCCAGTACTTC. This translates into CASSLEGSAGETQYF.

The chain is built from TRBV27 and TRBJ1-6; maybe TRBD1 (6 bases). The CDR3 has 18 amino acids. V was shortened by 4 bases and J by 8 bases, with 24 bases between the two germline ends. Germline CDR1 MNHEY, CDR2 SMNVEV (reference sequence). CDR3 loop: CASSSNGGSGALDSPLHF. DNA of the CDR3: TGTGCCAGCAGTTCGAATGGGGGATCAGGGGCTCTTGATTCACCCCTCCACTTT.

The CDR3 reads CASSPPPGLAGDWSTDTQYF. The CDR3 region has the DNA TGTGCCAGCAGTCCCCCACCGGGACTAGCGGGAGATTGGAGCACAGATACGCAGTATTTT. J is TRBJ2-3 and V is TRBV6-6; 14 nucleotides line up with TRBD2. Germline V gives CDR1 MNHNY, CDR2 SVGAGI (reference sequence). Unmatched junction bases numbered 13, after V lost 5 bases and J lost 0 bases. The CDR3 spans 20 residues.

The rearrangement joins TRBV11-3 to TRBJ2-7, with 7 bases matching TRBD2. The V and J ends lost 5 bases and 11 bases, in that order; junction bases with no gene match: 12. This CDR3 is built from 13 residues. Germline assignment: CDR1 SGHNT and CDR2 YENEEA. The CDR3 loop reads CASSREVLAEKYF. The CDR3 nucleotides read TGTGCCAGCAGCCGGGAGGTCTTGGCAGAGAAGTACTTC.

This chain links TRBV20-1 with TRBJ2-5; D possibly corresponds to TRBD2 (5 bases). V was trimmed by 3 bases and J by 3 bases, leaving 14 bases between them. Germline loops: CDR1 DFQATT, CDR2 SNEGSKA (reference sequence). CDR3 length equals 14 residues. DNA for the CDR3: TGCAGTGCTAGTCCCCCACGGGGAAAAGAGACCCAGTACTTC. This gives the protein CSASPPRGKETQYF.

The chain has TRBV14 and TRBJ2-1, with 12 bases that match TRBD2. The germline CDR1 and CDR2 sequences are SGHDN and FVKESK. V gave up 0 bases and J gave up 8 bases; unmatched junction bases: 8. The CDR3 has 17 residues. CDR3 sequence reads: CASSQDLPLAGGHEQFF. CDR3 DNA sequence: TGTGCCAGCAGCCAAGATTTACCACTAGCGGGAGGTCATGAGCAGTTCTTC.

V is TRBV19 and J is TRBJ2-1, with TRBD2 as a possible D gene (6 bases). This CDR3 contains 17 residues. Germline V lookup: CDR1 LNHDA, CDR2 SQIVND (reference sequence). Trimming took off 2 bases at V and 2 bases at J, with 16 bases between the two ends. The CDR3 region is CASSIIPRGSTYNEQFF. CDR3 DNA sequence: TGTGCCAGTAGTATAATACCTCGGGGGAGCACCTACAATGAGCAGTTCTTC.

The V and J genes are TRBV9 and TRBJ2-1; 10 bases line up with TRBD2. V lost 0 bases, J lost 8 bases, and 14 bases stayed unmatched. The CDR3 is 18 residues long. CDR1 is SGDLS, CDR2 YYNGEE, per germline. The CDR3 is CASSVATAGGPRAYEQFF. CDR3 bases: TGTGCCAGCAGCGTAGCCACAGCGGGAGGGCCCCGAGCCTATGAGCAGTTCTTC.

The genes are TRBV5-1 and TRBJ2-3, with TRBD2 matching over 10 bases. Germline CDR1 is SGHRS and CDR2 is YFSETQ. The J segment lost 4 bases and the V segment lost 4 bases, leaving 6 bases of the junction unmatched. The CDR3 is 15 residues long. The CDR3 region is CASSQLAGDPDTQYF. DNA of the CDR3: TGCGCCAGCAGCCAGCTAGCGGGGGACCCAGATACGCAGTATTTT.

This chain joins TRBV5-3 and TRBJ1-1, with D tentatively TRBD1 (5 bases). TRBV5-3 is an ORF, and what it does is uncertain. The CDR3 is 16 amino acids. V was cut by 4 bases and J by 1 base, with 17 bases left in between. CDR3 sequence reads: CARSRSGPDSNTEAFF. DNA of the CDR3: TGTGCCAGAAGCCGCTCAGGGCCGGATTCGAACACTGAAGCTTTCTTT.